This T cell receptor (beta chain) stems from a study of T-cell memory formation after mild COVID-19. Study results and limitations: The finding that pre-infection memory included some responding clones suggested that cross-reactive memory joined.

Trimming removed 4 bases from V and 4 bases from J, with 10 bases in between. Germline loops: CDR1 KGHDR, CDR2 SFDVKD. The CDR3 covers 14 residues. This clonotype has a handful of counts. Antigen: not known. Barcoded TCR alpha and TCR beta cDNA libraries with UMIs came from 5'RACE using constant-segment primers. Via MiXCR, TCRdb re-called the 5' RACE reads, giving one row per CDR3 protein. Among 200,000 to 250,000 distinct CDR3 sequences listed, over 9.5% were seen once. The origin of this receptor is a man in his late teens or twenties who had mild COVID-19 (a few samples of this study predate the infection). Cell type and time point are not known. Sample: PBMCs or a T cell subset sorted from them (not recorded which). The chain links TRBV24-1 to TRBJ2-1, with D possibly called TRBD1 or TRBD2 (6 bases each). CDR3 sequence reads: CATSEGGLYNEQFF. The CDR3 DNA sequence: TGTGCCACCAGTGAAGGGGGGCTGTACAATGAGCAGTTCTTC.